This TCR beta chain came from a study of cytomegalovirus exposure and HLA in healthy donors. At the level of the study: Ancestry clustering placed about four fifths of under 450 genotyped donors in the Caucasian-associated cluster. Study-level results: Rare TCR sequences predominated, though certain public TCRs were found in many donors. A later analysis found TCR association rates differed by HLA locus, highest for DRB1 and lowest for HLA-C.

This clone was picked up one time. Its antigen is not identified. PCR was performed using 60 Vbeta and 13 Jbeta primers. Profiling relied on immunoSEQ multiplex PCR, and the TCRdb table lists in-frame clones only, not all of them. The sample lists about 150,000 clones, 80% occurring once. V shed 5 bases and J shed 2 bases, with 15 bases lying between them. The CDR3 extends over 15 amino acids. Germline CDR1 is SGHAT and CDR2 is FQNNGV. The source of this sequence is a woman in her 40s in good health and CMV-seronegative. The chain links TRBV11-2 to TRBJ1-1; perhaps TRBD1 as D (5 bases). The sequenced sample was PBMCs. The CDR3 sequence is CASSAKARVNTEAFF. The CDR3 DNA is TGTGCCAGCAGCGCGAAAGCCAGGGTTAACACTGAAGCTTTCTTT.